This paragraph covers one T cell receptor beta chain sequence. The length of the CDR3 is 13 residues. Germline lookup yields CDR1 SGHDT and CDR2 YYEEEE. Trimming left V 4 bases short and J 5 bases short, with 13 bases between. The data originate from a study of blood T cell repertoires in COVID-19. Study details: Sites in the United States, Italy and Spain provided acute and convalescent COVID-19 samples. T cells, B-cell-depleted T cells, or PBMCs supplied cDNA or gDNA.

In the study's own analysis: Estimation of nucleated cell counts was performed using reference gene primer amplification. Repertoires were generated with immunoSEQ multiplex PCR, while TCRdb's copy carries only in-frame clones and drops some. V and J calls and clone size are those listed in that table; D and trimming were worked out from the DNA. The sample lists 150,000 to 200,000 clones; roughly 77% were seen once. This clonotype originated in a human donor in a cohort sampled during active COVID-19. The sequenced material came from peripheral blood. The chain joins TRBV5-6 to TRBJ2-7; no definite D call. Here the CDR3 reads CASSLTRVHEQYF. Here the CDR3 DNA reads TGTGCCAGCAGCCTCACCCGGGTACACGAGCAGTACTTC. Together with reference TRBV5-6 and TRBJ2-7, the CDR3 gives the full variable domain: DAGVTQSPTHLIKTRGQQVTLRCSPKSGHDTVSWYQQALGQGPQFIFQYYEEEERQRGNFPDRFSGHQFPNYSSELNVNALLLGDSALYLCASSLTRVHEQYFGPGTRLTVT.